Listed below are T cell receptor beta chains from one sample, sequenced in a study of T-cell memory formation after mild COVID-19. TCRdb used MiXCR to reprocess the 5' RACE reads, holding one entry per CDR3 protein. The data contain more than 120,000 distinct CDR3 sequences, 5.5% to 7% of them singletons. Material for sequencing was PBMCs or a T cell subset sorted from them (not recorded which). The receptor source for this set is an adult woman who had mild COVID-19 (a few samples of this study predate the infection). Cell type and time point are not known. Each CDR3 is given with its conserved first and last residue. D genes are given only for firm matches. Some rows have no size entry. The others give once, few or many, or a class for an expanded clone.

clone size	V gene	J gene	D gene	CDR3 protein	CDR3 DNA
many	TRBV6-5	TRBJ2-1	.	CASKGERRGEYNEQFF	TGTGCCAGCAAGGGAGAACGGCGGGGAGAATACAATGAGCAGTTCTTC
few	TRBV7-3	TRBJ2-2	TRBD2	CASSLSAGGGTGELFF	TGTGCCAGCAGCTTAAGCGCGGGAGGAGGCACCGGGGAGCTGTTTTTT
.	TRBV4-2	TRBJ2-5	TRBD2	CASSQGTSGFQETQYF	TGTGCCAGCAGCCAGGGGACTAGCGGCTTCCAAGAGACCCAGTACTTC
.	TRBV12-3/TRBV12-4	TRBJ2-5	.	CASSFEFGTAGKETQYF	TGTGCCAGCAGTTTTGAGTTCGGGACGGCAGGGAAGGAGACCCAGTACTTC
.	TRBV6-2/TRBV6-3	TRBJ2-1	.	CASSYTGQNNEQFF	TGTGCCAGCAGTTACACAGGACAGAACAATGAGCAGTTCTTC
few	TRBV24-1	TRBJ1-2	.	CATRGPVGGYTF	TGTGCCACCAGGGGCCCCGTGGGTGGCTACACCTTC
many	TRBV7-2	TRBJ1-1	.	CASSLTQGNTEAFF	TGTGCCAGCAGCTTGACCCAGGGGAACACTGAAGCTTTCTTT
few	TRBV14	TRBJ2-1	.	CASSQAFRLSYNEQFF	TGTGCCAGCAGCCAAGCCTTCCGACTCTCCTACAATGAGCAGTTCTTC
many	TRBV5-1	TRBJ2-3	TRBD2	CASSASSGGLSTDTQYF	TGCGCCAGCAGCGCGTCTAGCGGGGGTCTGAGCACAGATACGCAGTATTTT
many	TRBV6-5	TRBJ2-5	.	CASSPLPLDRTQYF	TGTGCCAGCAGCCCCCTCCCGTTGGACAGGACCCAGTACTTC
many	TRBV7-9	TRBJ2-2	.	CASSFGTGNTGELFF	TGTGCCAGCAGCTTCGGGACGGGGAACACCGGGGAGCTGTTTTTT
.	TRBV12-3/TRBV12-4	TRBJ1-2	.	CASSTHSGGRGGYTF	TGTGCCAGCAGTACCCACAGCGGGGGGCGAGGTGGCTACACCTTC
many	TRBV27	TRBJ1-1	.	CASRGSATNAEAFF	TGTGCCAGCAGGGGTTCGGCCACTAACGCTGAAGCTTTCTTT
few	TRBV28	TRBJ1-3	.	CASSLFSRGIGNTIYF	TGTGCCAGCAGTTTATTTTCTCGGGGGATTGGAAACACCATATATTTT
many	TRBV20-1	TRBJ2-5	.	CSARVVGYQETQYF	TGCAGTGCTAGAGTCGTTGGGTATCAAGAGACCCAGTACTTC
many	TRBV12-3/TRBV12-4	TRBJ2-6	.	CASASGSMAGANVLTF	TGTGCCAGTGCTTCCGGGTCGATGGCTGGGGCCAACGTCCTGACTTTC
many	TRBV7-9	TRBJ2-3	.	CASSLGEGDTQYF	TGTGCCAGCAGCTTAGGGGAAGGGGATACGCAGTATTTT
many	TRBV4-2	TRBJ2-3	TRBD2	CASSQDGAGGPGGTQYF	TGTGCCAGCAGCCAAGATGGGGCGGGGGGGCCCGGTGGTACGCAGTATTTT
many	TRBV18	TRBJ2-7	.	CASSPRQASYEQYF	TGTGCCAGCTCACCCCGACAGGCTTCATACGAGCAGTACTTC
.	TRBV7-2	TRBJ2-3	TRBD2	CASSLRLGGGATDTQYF	TGTGCCAGCAGCTTACGGTTGGGGGGAGGGGCTACAGATACGCAGTATTTT
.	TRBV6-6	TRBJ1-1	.	CASSGRGTEAFF	TGTGCCAGCAGCGGCCGGGGCACTGAAGCTTTCTTT
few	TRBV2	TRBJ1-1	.	CASSSGGLGAFF	TGTGCCAGCAGTTCCGGGGGCTTGGGTGCTTTCTTT
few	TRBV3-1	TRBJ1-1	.	CASSPVGIGRSTEAFF	TGTGCCAGCAGCCCTGTCGGAATAGGGCGTAGCACTGAAGCTTTCTTT
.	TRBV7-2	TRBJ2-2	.	CASSPRNRNTGELFF	TGTGCCAGCAGCCCTCGAAACAGGAACACCGGGGAGCTGTTTTTT
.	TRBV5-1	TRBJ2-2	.	CASSLDLTGELFF	TGCGCCAGCAGCTTGGATCTTACCGGGGAGCTGTTTTTT
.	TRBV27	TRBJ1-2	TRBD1	CASSSPSTGGYGYTF	TGTGCCAGCAGTTCACCCTCCACAGGGGGGTATGGCTACACCTTC
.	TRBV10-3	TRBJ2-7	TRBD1	CAISAPDRGWVDEQYF	TGTGCCATCAGTGCCCCAGACAGGGGATGGGTAGACGAGCAGTACTTC
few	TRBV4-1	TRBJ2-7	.	CASSPSGTLSSYEQYF	TGCGCCAGCAGCCCCTCCGGGACGCTGAGCTCCTACGAGCAGTACTTC
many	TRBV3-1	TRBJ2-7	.	CASSQDPETAAYEQYF	TGTGCCAGCAGCCAAGATCCTGAGACAGCGGCCTACGAGCAGTACTTC
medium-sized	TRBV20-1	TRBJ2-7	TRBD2	CSAQKGRAGGYEQYF	TGCAGTGCCCAAAAGGGGAGAGCGGGAGGTTACGAGCAGTACTTC
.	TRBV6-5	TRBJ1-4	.	CASSDTGWDPNEKLFF	TGTGCCAGCAGTGATACTGGGTGGGACCCTAATGAAAAACTGTTTTTT
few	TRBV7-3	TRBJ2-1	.	CASSPRGELGDNEQFF	TGTGCCAGCAGCCCAAGGGGGGAGCTCGGCGACAATGAGCAGTTCTTC
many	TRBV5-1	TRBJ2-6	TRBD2	CASTEGGAGANVLTF	TGCGCCAGCACCGAGGGAGGGGCTGGGGCCAACGTCCTGACTTTC
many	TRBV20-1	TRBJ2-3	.	CSAHPGTPSRGGLDF	TGCAGTGCTCACCCCGGGACTCCGTCCAGAGGGGGGTTGGATTTT
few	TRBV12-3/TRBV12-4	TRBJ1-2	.	CASSRRGGDNYGYTF	TGTGCCAGCAGCCGGAGAGGGGGGGACAACTATGGCTACACCTTC
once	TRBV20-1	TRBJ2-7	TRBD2	CSAWTSVTYEQYF	TGCAGTGCTTGGACTAGCGTTACCTACGAGCAGTACTTC
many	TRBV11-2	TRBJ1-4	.	CASSFHRGANEKLFF	TGTGCCAGCAGCTTCCATCGAGGAGCGAATGAAAAACTGTTTTTT
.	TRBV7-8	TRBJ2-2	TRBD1	CASSYGQDSIFANTGELFF	TGTGCCAGCAGCTACGGACAGGACTCGATCTTCGCGAACACCGGGGAGCTGTTTTTT
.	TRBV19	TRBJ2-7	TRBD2	CASSSTSGSGEQYF	TGTGCCAGTAGTTCGACTAGCGGGAGTGGGGAGCAGTACTTC
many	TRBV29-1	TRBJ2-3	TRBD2	CSARSGLAGPSTDTQYF	TGCAGCGCCCGTTCGGGGCTAGCGGGGCCCAGCACAGATACGCAGTATTTT
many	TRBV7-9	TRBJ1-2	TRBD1	CASSLAGTDYGYTF	TGTGCCAGCAGCTTAGCTGGGACAGACTATGGCTACACCTTC
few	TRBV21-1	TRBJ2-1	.	CASNRGAGVYNEQFF	TGTGCCAGCAACCGGGGAGCGGGAGTCTACAATGAGCAGTTCTTC
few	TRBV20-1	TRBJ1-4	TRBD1	CSASDRAQLEKLFF	TGCAGTGCTAGCGACAGGGCCCAGCTTGAAAAACTGTTTTTT
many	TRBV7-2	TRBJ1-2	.	CASSLPREYGYTF	TGTGCCAGCAGCCTTCCCAGGGAGTATGGCTACACCTTC
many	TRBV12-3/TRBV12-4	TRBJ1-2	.	CASTPPGGGNYGYTF	TGTGCCAGCACCCCTCCGGGGGGAGGCAACTATGGCTACACCTTC
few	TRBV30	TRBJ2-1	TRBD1	CAWSRQGNEQFF	TGTGCCTGGAGTCGACAGGGAAATGAGCAGTTCTTC
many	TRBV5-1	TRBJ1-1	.	CASSSDKALNTEAFF	TGCGCCAGCAGCTCCGACAAGGCCTTGAACACTGAAGCTTTCTTT
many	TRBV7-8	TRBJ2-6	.	CASSLGVTYISGANVLTF	TGTGCCAGCAGCTTAGGGGTGACATATATCTCTGGGGCCAACGTCCTGACTTTC
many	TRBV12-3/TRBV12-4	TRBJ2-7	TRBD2	CASSDSGRGSYEQYF	TGTGCCAGCAGTGATAGCGGGAGGGGATCCTACGAGCAGTACTTC
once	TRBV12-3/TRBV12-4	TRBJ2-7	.	CASSAVDEQYF	TGTGCCAGCAGTGCCGTCGACGAGCAGTACTTC
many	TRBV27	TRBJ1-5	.	CASSFKAGGGFNQPQHF	TGTGCCAGCAGTTTTAAAGCAGGAGGGGGATTCAATCAGCCCCAGCATTTT